Listed below are T cell receptor beta chains from one sample, sequenced in a study of molecular identifiers for immune sequencing clone quantification. TCRdb ran MiXCR on the PCR reads and lists one entry per CDR3 protein. Of 550,000 to 750,000 distinct CDR3 sequences in the sample, 15% to 20% were seen once. The material sequenced was naive CD8+ T cells from blood, with Jurkat cell RNA spiked in. These receptors were collected from a human donor in good health. Some libraries in this study had Jurkat cell RNA spiked in. CDR3s include the opening cysteine and the closing phenylalanine or tryptophan. D genes are given only for firm matches. The listing skips clone size in some rows; elsewhere it reads once, few, many or a size class.

J gene | clone size | D gene | V gene | CDR3 DNA | CDR3 protein
TRBJ2-7 | . | TRBD2 | TRBV19 | TGTGCCAGTAGTATGGGACTAGCGGTTCCCTACGAGCAGTACTTC | CASSMGLAVPYEQYF
TRBJ2-1 | many | TRBD1 | TRBV12-3/TRBV12-4 | TGTGCCAGCAGTCCAACGGACAGGGGTAATGAGCAGTTCTTC | CASSPTDRGNEQFF
TRBJ1-3 | . | . | TRBV14 | TGTGCCAGCAGCCAAGAACGGACTTTAGGAAACACCATATATTTT | CASSQERTLGNTIYF
TRBJ1-5 | many | . | TRBV4-3 | TGCGCCAGCAGCCAAGAGGTTTCCGGGTTAGGGCCCCAGCATTTT | CASSQEVSGLGPQHF
TRBJ2-7 | few | . | TRBV20-1 | TGCAGTGCTGGGGAGACCCAAGGATGGGAGCAGTACTTC | CSAGETQGWEQYF
TRBJ2-3 | many | TRBD2 | TRBV20-1 | TGCAGTGCTAGTGGGGAGGGCCGCCTGTTAGATACGCAGTATTTT | CSASGEGRLLDTQYF
TRBJ2-1 | few | TRBD2 | TRBV7-6 | TGTGCCAGCAGCCTAGGACTAGCGGAGCACAATGAGCAGTTCTTC | CASSLGLAEHNEQFF
TRBJ2-7 | many | TRBD2 | TRBV20-1 | TGCAGTGCAACACCCGGACTAGCTTCCTACGAGCAGTACTTC | CSATPGLASYEQYF
TRBJ1-2 | once | TRBD1 | TRBV12-3/TRBV12-4 | TGTGCCAGCAGTCAAGGAGGGACAGTCTCCTATGGCTACACCTTC | CASSQGGTVSYGYTF
TRBJ2-5 | many | TRBD2 | TRBV29-1 | TGCAGCGTTGAAGAAATGGGGGGGGAAGAGACCCAGTACTTC | CSVEEMGGEETQYF
TRBJ1-1 | many | . | TRBV29-1 | TGCAGCGCCCGAACGGACCGAGGCACTGAAGCTTTCTTT | CSARTDRGTEAFF
TRBJ1-5 | few | TRBD1 | TRBV19 | TGTGCCAGTAGTATAAAATGGGACAGATATAGCAATCAGCCCCAGCATTTT | CASSIKWDRYSNQPQHF
TRBJ1-5 | few | . | TRBV4-1 | TGCGCCAGCAGCCGCAGTGTCGGGACCATGGAGGGCGATCAGCCCCAGCATTTT | CASSRSVGTMEGDQPQHF
TRBJ2-1 | . | . | TRBV6-2/TRBV6-3 | TGTGCCAGCACAACGGAGAGGCCCTACAATGAGCAGTTCTTC | CASTTERPYNEQFF
TRBJ2-7 | many | TRBD2 | TRBV20-1 | TGCAGTGCCATTCCGGGACTAGCGGGAATTCTCTCCTACGAGCAGTACTTC | CSAIPGLAGILSYEQYF
TRBJ2-7 | few | TRBD2 | TRBV7-9 | TGTGCCAGCAGCATGGGACTAGCGGGGACTCACTCCTACGAGCAGTACTTC | CASSMGLAGTHSYEQYF
TRBJ1-5 | . | TRBD1 | TRBV4-1 | TGCGCCAGCAGCCCCTTTGGACAGGGAGGAAATCAGCCCCAGCATTTT | CASSPFGQGGNQPQHF
TRBJ1-5 | few | . | TRBV12-3/TRBV12-4 | TGTGCCAGCAGTTTAAGTTCCACAAGGTTTCGAACCCAGCATTTT | CASSLSSTRFRTQHF
TRBJ2-5 | many | . | TRBV5-1 | TGCGCCAGCAGCTTGGCCCTAGGGAATGCAGAGACCCAGTACTTC | CASSLALGNAETQYF
TRBJ1-4 | many | TRBD1 | TRBV12-3/TRBV12-4 | TGTGCCAGCAGTTCGACGGGACAGACTAATGAAAAACTGTTTTTT | CASSSTGQTNEKLFF
TRBJ2-7 | many | . | TRBV13 | TGTGCCAGCAGCACATACAAGGGGTACGAGCAGTACTTC | CASSTYKGYEQYF
TRBJ1-6 | . | . | TRBV4-3 | TGCGGCAGCAGCCACTTGGGGCGCTCCTATAATTCACCCCTCCACTTT | CGSSHLGRSYNSPLHF
TRBJ1-1 | . | . | TRBV4-3 | TGCGCCAGCAGCCGGTACCTGAAGGGTATGAACACTGAAGCTTTCTTT | CASSRYLKGMNTEAFF
TRBJ2-7 | . | . | TRBV2 | TGTGCCAGCAACCGGGACCAAGCCTACGAGCAGTACTTC | CASNRDQAYEQYF
TRBJ2-1 | few | . | TRBV6-5 | TGTGCCAGCAGTTATGGCAGGAACGCCTACAATGAGCAGTTCTTC | CASSYGRNAYNEQFF
TRBJ2-4 | many | TRBD2 | TRBV28 | TGTGCCAGCAGTCCCCCGCGGACTAGCGGTCTAGCCAAAAACATTCAGTACTTC | CASSPPRTSGLAKNIQYF
TRBJ2-7 | . | TRBD2 | TRBV5-1 | TGCGCCAGCACCTCTTCTAGCGGGAGACTCTCCTACGAGCAGTACTTC | CASTSSSGRLSYEQYF
TRBJ2-2 | few | TRBD2 | TRBV7-7 | TGTGCCAGCAGCGCGCGGGGGGTTAACACCGGGGAGCTGTTTTTT | CASSARGVNTGELFF
TRBJ2-7 | many | . | TRBV9 | TGTGCCAGCAGCGTAGAACCAGGGCCTACCTACGAGCAGTACTTC | CASSVEPGPTYEQYF
TRBJ2-5 | many | TRBD2 | TRBV24-1 | TGTGCCACCAGTGATGGGCTCGCGCGGGAGGTGGCGGAGACCCAGTACTTC | CATSDGLAREVAETQYF
TRBJ2-5 | . | TRBD2 | TRBV7-8 | TGTGCCAGCAGCCGAACACTAGCGGGGGGCCAAGAGACCCAGTACTTC | CASSRTLAGGQETQYF
TRBJ2-7 | many | . | TRBV20-1 | TGCAGTGCTAGTATGGTATTTTCGGCCGAGCAGTACTTC | CSASMVFSAEQYF
TRBJ1-2 | few | . | TRBV30 | TGTGCCTGGAGTGTAGGGGACCTGGTTGCCTTC | CAWSVGDLVAF
TRBJ1-1 | many | . | TRBV28 | TGTGCCAGCAGTGTTCGACACACTGAAGCTTTCTTT | CASSVRHTEAFF
TRBJ2-1 | . | TRBD2 | TRBV20-1 | TGCAGTGCGAGTGAGCGGGAGGCAACCTACAATGAGCAGTTCTTC | CSASEREATYNEQFF
TRBJ2-1 | few | . | TRBV20-1 | TGCAGTGCCCCCCGGACAGATTTCAGGAGCTCCTACAATGAGCAGTTCTTC | CSAPRTDFRSSYNEQFF
TRBJ2-1 | many | TRBD1 | TRBV6-5 | TGTGCCAGCAGGCCCAGGGGGCGCGGGTCGCCGAATGAGCAGTTCTTC | CASRPRGRGSPNEQFF
TRBJ2-3 | many | TRBD1 | TRBV19 | TGTGCCACCTCTTTGGGACAGGGGACAGATACGCAGTATTTT | CATSLGQGTDTQYF
TRBJ2-7 | . | . | TRBV20-1 | TGCAGTGCTAGGGAGACAGGCTCCTACTACGAGCAGTACTTC | CSARETGSYYEQYF
TRBJ2-7 | few | . | TRBV24-1 | TGTGCCACCAGTGATTACAGAAACCCCTACGAGCAGTACTTC | CATSDYRNPYEQYF
TRBJ2-7 | . | . | TRBV7-9 | TGTGCCAGCAGTTCCACCTCCGGGACACCCTACGAGCAGTACTTC | CASSSTSGTPYEQYF
TRBJ2-5 | . | TRBD1 | TRBV20-1 | TGCAGTGCCACGAAACCAGGGGGAATGCGCCAAGAGACCCAGTACTTC | CSATKPGGMRQETQYF